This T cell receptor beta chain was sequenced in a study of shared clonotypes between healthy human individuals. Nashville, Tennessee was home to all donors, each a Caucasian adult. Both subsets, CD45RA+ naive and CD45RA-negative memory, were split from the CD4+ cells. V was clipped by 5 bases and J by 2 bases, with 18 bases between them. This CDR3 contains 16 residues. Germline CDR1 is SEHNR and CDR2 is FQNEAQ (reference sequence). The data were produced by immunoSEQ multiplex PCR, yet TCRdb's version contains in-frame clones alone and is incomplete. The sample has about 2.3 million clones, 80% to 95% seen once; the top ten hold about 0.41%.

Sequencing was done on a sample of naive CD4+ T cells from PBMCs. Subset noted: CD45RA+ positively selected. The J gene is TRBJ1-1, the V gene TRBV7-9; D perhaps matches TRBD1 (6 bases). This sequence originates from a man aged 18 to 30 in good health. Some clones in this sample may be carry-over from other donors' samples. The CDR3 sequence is CASSPRTGAVNTEAFF. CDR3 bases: TGTGCCAGCAGCCCTCGTACGGGGGCCGTTAACACTGAAGCTTTCTTT.